The clone carrying this T cell receptor beta chain was seen a handful of times. Its matching antigen is unknown. The germline CDR1 and CDR2 sequences are WSHSY and SAAADI. The CDR3 consists of 14 residues. The V and J ends lost 7 bases and 2 bases respectively, with 15 bases between them. The source of the sample is a study of T cell repertoires in cytomegalovirus infection. Study as a whole: Carrying CMV and the relevant HLA type showed in public TCR beta signatures. Points from the study as a whole: Carriers of CMV and the relevant HLA type were discriminated by public TCR beta frequency. Dominant in the ex vivo response were TCR beta clonotypes restricted by HLA-C and specific for CMV.

In TCRdb, the reads were re-called with MiXCR into one record per CDR3 protein. The table has a few hundred thousand distinct CDR3 sequences, 15% to 20% seen once. The rearrangement links TRBV10-2 to TRBJ2-7; possibly TRBD1 for D (6 bases). The sequence derives from a human donor in good health (CMV status not recorded). Some clones in this sample may be carry-over from other donors' samples. The sequencing sample was made of CD8+ T cells from PBMCs. Written as DNA, the CDR3 is TGCGCCAGCAACGTTCCAGGGGCCCCCTACGAGCAGTACTTC. This gives the protein CASNVPGAPYEQYF.